This passage covers 17 T cell receptor beta chains from one sample sequenced in a study of blood T cell repertoires in COVID-19. Using immunoSEQ multiplex PCR, the repertoire was profiled, and TCRdb retains in-frame clones only, with some absent. The table has 50,000 to 70,000 clones, less than 90% seen once; the top ten hold approximately 9.2%. What was sequenced was peripheral blood. These TCRs come from a woman aged 65 to 85 with active COVID-19.

The rearrangement uses TRBV9 and TRBJ2-2; tentatively, D is TRBD2 (5 bases). This CDR3 is 16 amino acids long. Germline V gene lookup returns CDR1 SGDLS and CDR2 YYNGEE. Trimming shortened V by 3 bases and J by 2 bases, and 14 bases separated the two germline ends. The CDR3 region is CASSDYSEFNTGELFF. CDR3 DNA sequence: TGTGCCAGCAGCGATTATAGCGAGTTTAACACCGGGGAGCTGTTTTTT.

This clone was seen once. V and J are TRBV7-2 and TRBJ2-3; TRBD2 matches 7 bases. V dropped 5 bases and J dropped 5; count of bases not matched to a gene: 1. Germline V gene sequence: CDR1 SGHTA, CDR2 FQGNSA. CDR3 length equals 12 residues. The CDR3 DNA sequence: TGTGCCAGCAGCCGGGAGGTAGATACGCAGTATTTT. As protein: CASSREVDTQYF. The full variable domain, with the rest looked up from reference TRBV7-2 and TRBJ2-3, is GAGVSQSPSNKVTEKGKDVELRCDPISGHTALYWYRQSLGQGLEFLIYFQGNSAPDKSGLPSDRFSAERTGGSVSTLTIQRTQQEDSAVYLCASSREVDTQYFGPGTRLTVL.

This clone was seen a handful of times. The chain combines TRBV30 with TRBJ2-5; 8 nucleotides line up with TRBD2. The germline V gene encodes CDR1 GTSNPN and CDR2 SVGIG (reference sequence). Trimming cost V 0 bases and J 5 bases; bases outside gene matches: 8. CDR3 length equals 15 residues. The CDR3 DNA reads TGTGCCTGGAGTGTAGGCGGGTCGGGGGGGGAGACCCAGTACTTC. Residues: CAWSVGGSGGETQYF.

The chain combines TRBV27 with TRBJ1-5; D is possibly TRBD1 (5 bases). The germline V gene has CDR1 MNHEY and CDR2 SMNVEV (reference sequence). CDR3 size: 15 residues. V lost 2 bases to trimming and J lost 2 bases, with 10 bases between them. DNA of the CDR3: TGTGCCAGCAGTTTACAGGGTCGGGGCAATCAGCCCCAGCATTTT. As protein: CASSLQGRGNQPQHF.

The J gene is TRBJ2-3, the V gene TRBV27; a weak D match, TRBD1 (6 bases). The germline V gene has CDR1 MNHEY and CDR2 SMNVEV (reference sequence). The V end was cut by 2 bases, the J end by 2 bases, with 17 bases between. This CDR3 has 17 amino acids. CDR3 in amino acids: CASSLAAGGHYTDTQYF. The CDR3 nucleotides read TGTGCCAGCAGTTTAGCGGCTGGGGGACACTACACAGATACGCAGTATTTT.

This clone was counted only a few times. The V call is TRBV28, the J call TRBJ2-1, with D maybe TRBD1 (5 bases). Germline CDR1 reads MDHEN; CDR2 reads SYDVKM. V lost 8 bases and J 5 bases, leaving 13 bases between the germline ends. The CDR3 contains 13 residues. The CDR3 loop reads CASSPAGNNEQFF. The DNA for the CDR3 is TGTGCCAGCTCCCCGGCAGGGAACAATGAGCAGTTCTTC.

The J gene is TRBJ2-3, the V gene TRBV18, with TRBD1 matching 7 bases. Unmatched junction bases numbered 9, after V lost 6 bases and J lost 0 bases. Germline V gene data show CDR1 as KGHSH and CDR2 as LQKENI. CDR3 length: 16 amino acids. In DNA form, the CDR3 reads TGTGCCAGCTCCACCAGGGGACAGTCTAGCACAGATACGCAGTATTTT. It codes for CASSTRGQSSTDTQYF.

The chain carries TRBV7-2 and TRBJ2-1; D not certain. Trimming stripped 2 bases from V and 9 bases from J, with 11 bases between. Germline V gene lookup returns CDR1 SGHTA and CDR2 FQGNSA. CDR3 length equals 13 residues. CDR3 amino acids: CASSLRHEAEQFF. CDR3 DNA sequence: TGTGCCAGCAGCTTACGCCACGAGGCTGAGCAGTTCTTC.

The chain is built from TRBV27 and TRBJ1-1; D may be TRBD1 (6 bases). Germline CDR1 is MNHEY and CDR2 is SMNVEV (reference sequence). With 6 bases removed from V and 3 bases from J, the gap between germline ends came to 14 bases. The CDR3 is 14 amino acids. CDR3 in amino acids: CASRYNRAYTEAFF. CDR3 sequence (DNA): TGTGCCAGCAGGTATAACAGGGCTTACACTGAAGCTTTCTTT.

J is TRBJ1-2 and V is TRBV6-5; a weak D match, TRBD1 (5 bases). Trimming cost V 6 bases and J 4 bases, with 9 bases left between them. Looked up from germline, CDR1 is MNHEY and CDR2 is SVGAGI. The CDR3 runs 12 residues. The CDR3 spells CASREGSYGYTF. The CDR3, as DNA: TGTGCCAGCAGGGAGGGGAGCTATGGCTACACCTTC.

This clone has a single count. The gene calls are TRBV7-3 and TRBJ2-1, with 7 bases matching TRBD2. CDR1 is SGHTA, CDR2 FQGTGA, per germline. The J segment lost 3 bases and the V segment lost 5 bases, leaving 7 bases of the junction unmatched. This CDR3 has 15 residues. The DNA of the CDR3 is TGTGCCAGCAGCGCGGGGGTTGTCCTCTACAATGAGCAGTTCTTC. Amino acid sequence: CASSAGVVLYNEQFF.

The chain recombines TRBV28 with TRBJ2-5; 7 bases align to TRBD1. Germline V gene sequence: CDR1 MDHEN, CDR2 SYDVKM. V dropped 2 bases and J dropped 4; count of bases not matched to a gene: 7. The CDR3 consists of 15 residues. The CDR3 region is CASSLLDRDGETQYF. The DNA of the CDR3 is TGTGCCAGCAGTTTACTTGACAGGGACGGAGAGACCCAGTACTTC.

The genes are TRBV19 and TRBJ2-3; the match to TRBD2 covers 8 bases. The CDR3 length is 15 residues. The germline CDR1 and CDR2 sequences are LNHDA and SQIVND (reference sequence). Trimming at V came to 5 bases and at J to 4 bases, leaving 8 bases not matched to a gene. The CDR3 sequence is CASSFAGGQADTQYF. The CDR3 coding sequence is TGTGCCAGTAGTTTTGCGGGAGGCCAGGCAGATACGCAGTATTTT.

The chain couples TRBV5-5 to TRBJ2-7; 7 nucleotides agree with TRBD1. The CDR3 is made up of 16 amino acids. Germline V gene sequence: CDR1 SGHKS, CDR2 YYEKEE (reference sequence). The ends lost 4 bases at V and 0 bases at J; junction bases unmatched: 10. The CDR3, as DNA: TGTGCCAGCAGCGTACGACAGGGCGGTAGCTCCTACGAGCAGTACTTC. It yields the protein CASSVRQGGSSYEQYF. Complete variable domain (other parts from reference TRBV5-5 and TRBJ2-7): DAGVTQSPTHLIKTRGQQVTLRCSPISGHKSVSWYQQVLGQGPQFIFQYYEKEERGRGNFPDRFSARQFPNYSSELNVNALLLGDSALYLCASSVRQGGSSYEQYFGPGTRLTVT.

This rearrangement joins TRBV2 to TRBJ2-7; 8 nucleotides agree with TRBD2. The CDR3 has 12 residues. Losses at the gene ends were 8 bases for V and 6 bases for J; bases not matched to a gene: 6. Germline CDR1 and CDR2: SNHLY and FYNNEI. CDR3 sequence (DNA): TGTGCCAGCCCCAGCGCGGGAGGCGAGCAGTACTTC. Amino acid sequence: CASPSAGGEQYF.

The rearrangement joins TRBV3-1 (or the pseudogene TRBV3-2) to TRBJ2-7; TRBD2 aligns across 11 bases. V lost 4 bases, J lost 2 bases, and 4 bases stayed unmatched. The CDR3 consists of 15 residues. Germline values: CDR1 LGHDT, CDR2 YNNKEL (reference sequence). The DNA of the CDR3 is TGTGCCAGCAGCCCCATAGCGGGAGGGCCCTACGAGCAGTACTTC. Translating it yields CASSPIAGGPYEQYF.

V gene TRBV4-1 combines with J gene TRBJ2-5, with TRBD2 identical over 7 bases. V was pared by 2 bases and J by 2 bases, with 8 bases of the junction left unmatched. Germline assignment: CDR1 MGHRA and CDR2 YSYEKL. This CDR3 region has 16 residues. CDR3 region: CASSQKTGTIQETQYF. The CDR3 DNA follows: TGCGCCAGCAGCCAAAAAACCGGGACTATACAAGAGACCCAGTACTTC.